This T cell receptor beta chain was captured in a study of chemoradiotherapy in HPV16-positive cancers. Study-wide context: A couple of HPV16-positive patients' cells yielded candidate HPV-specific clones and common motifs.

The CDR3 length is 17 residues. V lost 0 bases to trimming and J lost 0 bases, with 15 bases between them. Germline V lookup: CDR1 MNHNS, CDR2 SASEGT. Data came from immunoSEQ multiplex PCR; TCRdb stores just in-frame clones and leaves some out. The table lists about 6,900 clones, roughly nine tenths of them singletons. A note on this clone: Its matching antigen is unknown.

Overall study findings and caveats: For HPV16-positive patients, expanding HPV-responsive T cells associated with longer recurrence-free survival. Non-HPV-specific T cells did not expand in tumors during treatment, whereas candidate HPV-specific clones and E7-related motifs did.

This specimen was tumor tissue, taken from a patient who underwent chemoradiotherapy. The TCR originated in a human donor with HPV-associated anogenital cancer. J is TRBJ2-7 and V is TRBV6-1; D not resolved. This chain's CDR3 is CASSEALGRSSSYEQYF. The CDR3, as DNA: TGTGCCAGCAGTGAAGCATTGGGCCGCTCGAGCTCCTACGAGCAGTACTTC.